These 18 T cell receptor beta chains share one sample of origin, sequenced in a study of cytomegalovirus exposure and HLA in healthy donors. Primers for the PCR totalled 60 Vbeta and 13 Jbeta. This table comes from immunoSEQ multiplex PCR, and its TCRdb copy is limited to in-frame clones, with some not included. The listing records around 190,000 clones. The specimen was PBMCs. The receptors were sampled from a woman in her twenties or thirties in good health and CMV-seropositive.

The gene calls are TRBV15 and TRBJ2-5; TRBD2 aligns across 9 bases. V lost 7 bases, J lost 3 bases, and 9 bases stayed unmatched. The CDR3 spans 15 residues. CDR1 LNHNV and CDR2 YYDKDF come from the germline V gene (reference sequence). This chain's CDR3 is CATTLRASGKETQYF. The DNA of the CDR3 is TGTGCCACCACCCTTCGGGCTAGCGGGAAAGAGACCCAGTACTTC.

The rearrangement links TRBV19 to TRBJ1-5; 8 bases agree with TRBD1. This CDR3 comprises 14 residues. The V gene end was trimmed by 4 bases and the J gene end by 4 bases; junction bases not matched to a gene: 3. CDR1 LNHDA and CDR2 SQIVND come from the germline V gene (reference sequence). The CDR3 is CASSTTGANQPQHF. For the CDR3, the DNA is TGTGCCAGTAGTACGACAGGGGCGAATCAGCCCCAGCATTTT.

The chain is built from TRBV5-4 and TRBJ1-3, with 8 bases fitting TRBD1. V lost 4 bases to trimming and J lost 7 bases; unmatched junction nucleotides: 7. Germline assignment: CDR1 SGHNT and CDR2 YYREEE (reference sequence). The CDR3 runs to 14 residues. CDR3 in amino acids: CASSRTGSRNTIYF. As DNA, the CDR3 is TGTGCCAGCAGCCGGACAGGGAGTAGGAACACCATATATTTT.

This chain connects TRBV19 to TRBJ2-3; TRBD2 aligns across 11 bases. With 2 bases clipped from V and 7 bases from J, the junction kept 5 bases outside the gene matches. CDR1 and CDR2 (germline): LNHDA, SQIVND (reference sequence). The CDR3 extends over 15 amino acids. The CDR3 DNA sequence: TGTGCCAGTAGTATACCACTAGCGGGAGCTCATACGCAGTATTTT. Its protein product is CASSIPLAGAHTQYF.

The J gene is TRBJ2-7, the V gene TRBV5-4, with TRBD2 as a possible D gene (6 bases). Germline V gives CDR1 SGHNT, CDR2 YYREEE (reference sequence). The CDR3 spans 15 residues. Trimming cost V 0 bases and J 0 bases, with 10 bases left between them. The CDR3 here is CASSLGSGDSYEQYF. CDR3 DNA: TGTGCCAGCAGCTTGGGTAGCGGAGACTCCTACGAGCAGTACTTC.

V gene TRBV18 combines with J gene TRBJ1-3, with D tentatively TRBD1 (6 bases). Trimming removed 6 bases at V and 0 bases at J, with 12 bases between. The CDR3 spans 15 residues. Germline values: CDR1 KGHSH, CDR2 LQKENI. The CDR3 sequence: CASSPWTDSGNTIYF. CDR3 in DNA: TGTGCCAGCTCCCCCTGGACAGACTCTGGAAACACCATATATTTT.

The rearrangement uses TRBV9 and TRBJ2-5, with unresolved D. V was clipped by 3 bases and J by 1 base, with 7 bases between them. In germline, CDR1 is SGDLS, CDR2 YYNGEE. The CDR3 sequence is 13 residues long. Written as DNA, the CDR3 is TGTGCCAGCAGCGCCAACAGCCAAGAGACCCAGTACTTC. Translation: CASSANSQETQYF.

This chain uses TRBV28 with TRBJ2-7, with 7 nucleotides matching TRBD2. The CDR3 loop spans 14 amino acids. Germline lookup yields CDR1 MDHEN and CDR2 SYDVKM. The trim removed 7 bases at V and 0 bases at J, leaving 6 bases unmatched. The CDR3 DNA reads TGTGCCAGCACCCTGACTAGCAACTCCTACGAGCAGTACTTC. Its protein product is CASTLTSNSYEQYF.

The chain recombines TRBV29-1 with TRBJ2-1; 9 nucleotides align to TRBD2. The germline CDR1 and CDR2 sequences are SQVTM and ANQGSEA. The CDR3 runs 16 residues. After removal of 2 bases from V and 3 bases from J, the junction contained 8 bases not matched to a gene. The CDR3 DNA reads TGCAGCGTTGAAACCAAGGGACTAGCTAACTACAATGAGCAGTTCTTC. Amino acid sequence: CSVETKGLANYNEQFF.

This chain uses TRBV5-4 with TRBJ2-7; unclear D gene. CDR3 length: 14 residues. The germline V gene encodes CDR1 SGHNT and CDR2 YYREEE (reference sequence). V dropped 4 bases and J dropped 0 bases, with 11 bases sitting between them. The DNA for the CDR3 is TGTGCCAGCAGCGTCGAGAGGAGCTCCTACGAGCAGTACTTC. It specifies CASSVERSSYEQYF.

The chain carries TRBV10-3 and TRBJ1-5, with no clear D. The V gene lost 11 bases and the J gene lost 3 bases, with 17 bases spanning the gap. Germline-derived CDR1 and CDR2 are ENHRY and SYGVKD. This CDR3 contains 14 residues. As DNA, the CDR3 is TGTGCCGTCTCGGGATCGCCAACCAATCAGCCCCAGCATTTT. It is translated as CAVSGSPTNQPQHF.

The chain is built from TRBV4-2 and TRBJ1-5; the D gene is possibly TRBD1 (6 bases). V was cut by 0 bases and J by 1 base, with 16 bases left in between. Germline CDR1 and CDR2: LGHNA and YNFKEQ. CDR3 length equals 18 residues. The CDR3 is CASSQDSGAGASNQPQHF. The CDR3 coding sequence is TGTGCCAGCAGCCAAGATTCAGGGGCAGGGGCGAGCAATCAGCCCCAGCATTTT.

The V call is TRBV18, the J call TRBJ1-4, with D perhaps matching TRBD1 (6 bases). The CDR3 sequence is 14 residues long. V lost 4 bases to trimming and J lost 10 bases, with 16 bases between them. Germline V gives CDR1 KGHSH, CDR2 LQKENI. DNA for the CDR3: TGTGCCAGCTCACTCTCACAGGGTATCCGAAAACTGTTTTTT. Its translation is CASSLSQGIRKLFF. Full variable domain (rest looked up from reference TRBV18 and TRBJ1-4): NAGVMQNPRHLVRRRGQEARLRCSPMKGHSHVYWYRQLPEEGLKFMVYLQKENIIDESGMPKERFSAEFPKEGPSILRIQQVVRGDSAAYFCASSLSQGIRKLFFGSGTQLSVL.

V usage is TRBV19 and J usage is TRBJ2-7; no clear D. CDR3 length: 15 residues. Germline CDR1 LNHDA, CDR2 SQIVND (reference sequence). Between the trimmed V and J ends, which lost 3 bases and 0 bases, there was a span of 12 bases. CDR3 loop: CASSIVVGASYEQYF. The DNA of the CDR3 is TGTGCCAGTAGTATCGTGGTCGGAGCCTCCTACGAGCAGTACTTC.

The chain uses TRBV4-3 and TRBJ2-7; 10 bases match TRBD2. The junction had 15 bases not matched to a gene; V was cut back by 0 bases and J by 4 bases. This CDR3 has 19 residues. Looked up from germline, CDR1 is LGHNA and CDR2 is YSLEER. The CDR3 DNA sequence: TGCGCCAGCAGCCAAGACATTAGGGGGGCACTAGCGGGAAGTTACGAGCAGTACTTC. It codes for CASSQDIRGALAGSYEQYF.

The chain has TRBV19 and TRBJ2-6, with D tentatively TRBD2 (6 bases). Germline assignment: CDR1 LNHDA and CDR2 SQIVND (reference sequence). The CDR3 is 16 amino acids. With 4 bases removed from V and 0 bases from J, the gap between germline ends came to 10 bases. Here the CDR3 DNA reads TGTGCCAGTAGTAGGGACTCCTCCTCTGGGGCCAACGTCCTGACTTTC. It specifies CASSRDSSSGANVLTF.

The chain employs TRBV5-6 and TRBJ1-2, with 9 bases lining up with TRBD1. V lost 4 bases and J lost 2; bases outside the gene matches: 9. CDR3 size: 16 residues. CDR1 is SGHDT and CDR2 is YYEEEE in the germline V gene. The CDR3 loop reads CASSPGQGRFNYGYTF. CDR3 DNA sequence: TGTGCCAGCAGCCCGGGACAGGGTCGGTTCAACTATGGCTACACCTTC.

The gene calls are TRBV19 and TRBJ2-1; 7 nucleotides match TRBD1. Trimming at V came to 6 bases and at J to 0 bases, leaving 5 bases not matched to a gene. This CDR3 is built from 15 residues. Germline V lookup: CDR1 LNHDA, CDR2 SQIVND (reference sequence). CDR3: CASSTGDSSYNEQFF. The CDR3 bases are TGTGCCAGTAGCACAGGGGATAGCTCCTACAATGAGCAGTTCTTC.